This TCR beta chain was recorded in a study of tumor and adjacent non-tumor tissue in lung cancer. Study as a whole: There were 12 adenocarcinoma, 2 squamous cell carcinoma and 1 small cell lung cancer cases.

The library came from three nested PCR rounds adapted from ARM-PCR protocols. TCRdb itself ran the multiplex PCR reads through MiXCR, one entry per CDR3 protein. Of about 77,000 distinct CDR3 sequences in the sample, over 65% were seen once. In this sample, this clonotype turned up many times. Its antigen is not identified. Whole-study results and caveats: Significantly higher TCR diversity was found in tumor than normal lung. In normal lung, the top 100 clones were significantly more dominant than in tumor.

CDR1 and CDR2 (germline): MNHEY, SVGEGT. The length of the CDR3 is 13 residues. V shed 5 bases and J shed 0 bases, with 7 bases lying between them. RNA was extracted from bulk tissue without any cell sorting. The normal lung tissue was taken more than 3 cm from the tumor edge. Between August and November 2014, newly diagnosed, chemotherapy-naive lung cancer patients underwent thoracic surgery in China. The J gene is TRBJ1-1, the V gene TRBV6-2 or TRBV6-3; D unresolved. This sequence was found in a man aged 65-85 years with non-small cell lung cancer. Sequenced sample: distant non-tumor lung tissue. The CDR3 spells CASSETVNTEAFF. CDR3 coding DNA: TGTGCCAGCAGTGAGACGGTGAACACTGAAGCTTTCTTT.